This T cell receptor beta chain originates from a study of shared clonotypes between healthy human individuals. General study findings and limits: Enrolling few donors narrowed the genetic and exposure-history diversity that was represented.

Once extracted for a subset, genomic DNA was divided evenly among several immunoSEQ plates. Data came from immunoSEQ multiplex PCR; TCRdb stores just in-frame clones and leaves some out. The sample has fewer than 1.8 million clones; around 98.5% are singletons. Comment on this clone: The target antigen is unknown.

This receptor was taken from a man under 40 in good health. The sample was naive CD4+ T cells sorted from blood. Subset of the sample: CD45RA+ positively selected.

Here the CDR3 DNA reads TGTGCCAGCAGCCGGACAGGGGGCATTGTCCGAGCCGAGCAGTACTTC. Translating it yields CASSRTGGIVRAEQYF. This rearrangement joins TRBV7-3 to TRBJ2-7, with TRBD1 matching 11 bases. V shed 5 bases, J shed 6 bases, and the junction held 12 bases outside the gene matches. Germline V lookup: CDR1 SGHTA, CDR2 FQGTGA. CDR3 length equals 16 residues.